This T cell receptor beta chain was sequenced in a study of PD-1 blockade in classical Hodgkin lymphoma. General study points: Significant TCR diversity gains by C4D1 occurred in CD4+ but not CD8+ cells.

Produced via immunoSEQ multiplex PCR; TCRdb's table is partial and in-frame only. This table has over 50,000 clones, nearly 90% appearing once. Time point specified: cycle 4 day 1 (C4D1), after about 6 weeks of nivolumab. All trial patients relapsed after autologous stem cell transplantation. For this clone: The target antigen is unknown.

Germline V gene data show CDR1 as SGHTA and CDR2 as FQGNSA. The V segment lost 7 bases and the J segment 2 bases; nucleotides outside the gene matches: 8. The CDR3 has 15 amino acids. Here the sequenced sample was peripheral blood mononuclear cells (PBMCs), taken before the fourth cycle of nivolumab. This chain uses TRBV7-2 with TRBJ2-5, with 9 bases that match TRBD2. The sequence was obtained from a human donor with classical Hodgkin lymphoma. CDR3 nucleotides: TGTGCCAGCAAGGAGGGTAGCGGGGGACAAGAGACCCAGTACTTC. It encodes CASKEGSGGQETQYF.